Following are 15 T cell receptor beta chains from one sample sequenced in a study of CD8 T cells in ankylosing spondylitis. Study-wide findings and caveats: Typical of ankylosing spondylitis blood, it appeared, was a TCR beta motif of eight highly homologous variants.

TCRdb redid the calling of the 5' RACE reads with MiXCR, one entry per CDR3 protein. The sample gives 800,000 to 900,000 distinct CDR3 sequences, about an eighth of which show up once; roughly 0.51% is in the top ten. Their antigen targets remain unknown. The sequencing sample was made of blood, either unsorted or a sorted T cell fraction (not recorded which). All receptors come from a male donor with ankylosing spondylitis.

The genes are TRBV6-5 and TRBJ1-1; D uncertain. V was cut by 2 bases and J by 1 base, with 11 bases left in between. CDR1 is MNHEY and CDR2 is SVGAGI in the germline V gene. CDR3 size: 15 residues. The CDR3 is CASSYEDLGNTEAFF. In DNA, the CDR3 is TGTGCCAGCAGTTACGAAGACCTGGGGAACACTGAAGCTTTCTTT.

V is TRBV14 and J is TRBJ2-5, with D unclear. V gave up 4 bases and J gave up 6 bases, with 12 bases separating them. The length of the CDR3 is 13 residues. The germline gives CDR1 SGHDN, CDR2 FVKESK. The CDR3 sequence: CASSLLSPKTQYF. In nucleotides, the CDR3 is TGTGCCAGCAGCCTCCTTTCTCCAAAGACCCAGTACTTC. The full variable domain, its missing parts supplied by reference TRBV14 and TRBJ2-5, is EAGVTQFPSHSVIEKGQTVTLRCDPISGHDNLYWYRRVMGKEIKFLLHFVKESKQDESGMPNNRFLAERTGGTYSTLKVQPAELEDSGVYFCASSLLSPKTQYFGPGTRLLVL.

This clonotype was detected ten times or more. The V call is TRBV6-1, the J call TRBJ2-2; D is uncertain. Germline CDR1 and CDR2: MNHNS and SASEGT. V was shortened by 8 bases and J by 6 bases, with 16 bases between the two germline ends. The CDR3 length is 14 residues. CDR3 residues: CASEGFAGAGELFF. The CDR3 DNA reads TGTGCCAGCGAAGGGTTTGCAGGCGCCGGGGAGCTGTTTTTT.

This clonotype has at least ten counts. The chain combines TRBV9 with TRBJ2-3; D uncertain. Germline assignment: CDR1 SGDLS and CDR2 YYNGEE. The CDR3 is 14 residues long. Trimming pared 3 bases from V and 3 bases from J, leaving 11 bases between. The CDR3 region is CASSAAGRTDTQYF. The CDR3 bases are TGTGCCAGCAGCGCCGCAGGTAGGACAGATACGCAGTATTTT.

The rearrangement joins TRBV7-9 to TRBJ1-2; TRBD1 is a possible D gene (5 bases). V dropped 5 bases and J dropped 4 bases, with 17 bases sitting between them. This CDR3 region has 15 residues. CDR1 is SEHNR, CDR2 FQNEAQ, per germline (reference sequence). CDR3 protein: CASSPFAGTGYGYTF. CDR3 sequence (DNA): TGTGCCAGCAGCCCCTTTGCGGGGACGGGCTATGGCTACACCTTC.

This clonotype was seen repeatedly, ten times or more. A junction end diverges from the germline sequence, so it may reflect a read error. The genes are TRBV12-3 or TRBV12-4 and TRBJ2-3; unclear D gene. The CDR3 is 11 residues long. CDR3 amino acids: CASSYIDGLDF. CDR3 coding DNA: TGTGCCAGCAGTTATATCGACGGGTTGGATTTT.

V is TRBV10-3 and J is TRBJ2-3; TRBD2 matches 9 bases. V was pared by 1 base and J by 5 bases, with 13 bases of the junction left unmatched. The V gene's germline CDR1 is ENHRY and CDR2 SYGVKD. This CDR3 has 18 amino acids. CDR3 DNA sequence: TGTGCCATCAGTGAGTTCCCCAGTGGGCGGGGGGGCCGAGATACGCAGTATTTT. Amino acids: CAISEFPSGRGGRDTQYF.

This sequence joins TRBV7-8 and TRBJ2-6; D is perhaps TRBD1 or TRBD2 (5 bases each). This CDR3 region has 17 residues. Trimming cost V 5 bases and J 2 bases, with 16 bases left between them. Germline CDR1 and CDR2: SGHVS and FQNEAQ. The CDR3 is CASSPPWGFTGANVLTF. The CDR3, as DNA: TGTGCCAGCAGCCCCCCGTGGGGGTTCACTGGGGCCAACGTCCTGACTTTC.

This clonotype was picked up a small number of times. V gene TRBV29-1 combines with J gene TRBJ1-1, with unresolved D. The length of the CDR3 is 15 residues. V lost 0 bases to trimming and J lost 2 bases, with 13 bases between them. CDR1 and CDR2 (germline): SQVTM, ANQGSEA. CDR3: CSVEDRPALNTEAFF. CDR3 sequence (DNA): TGCAGCGTTGAAGATCGGCCGGCGCTCAACACTGAAGCTTTCTTT.

This clonotype came up many times. The chain uses TRBV12-5 and TRBJ2-1, with 11 bases fitting TRBD2. There are 15 residues in the CDR3. With V trimmed by 5 bases and J by 7 bases, 7 bases remained unmatched. The germline V gene has CDR1 LGHNT and CDR2 FRNRAP. The CDR3 region has the DNA TGTGCTAGTGGTCCCGGGACTAGCGGCGGGAATGAGCAGTTCTTC. Translating it yields CASGPGTSGGNEQFF.

The chain combines TRBV7-8 with TRBJ2-1; TRBD2 is a possible D gene (6 bases). Germline CDR1 SGHVS, CDR2 FQNEAQ. Trimming took off 5 bases at V and 6 bases at J, with 20 bases between the two ends. This CDR3 comprises 16 residues. As DNA, the CDR3 is TGTGCCAGCAGCCAGCGATCGGGACTGTTTGTCAATGAGCAGTTCTTC. This gives the protein CASSQRSGLFVNEQFF.

This clonotype was seen a handful of times. The chain employs TRBV11-2 and TRBJ1-2, with D maybe TRBD1 (5 bases). Trimming removed 0 bases at V and 7 bases at J, with 15 bases between. The germline gives CDR1 SGHAT, CDR2 FQNNGV. The CDR3 sequence is 15 residues long. CDR3: CASSLDWVSRGGYTF. The CDR3 nucleotides are TGTGCCAGCAGCTTAGATTGGGTTTCAAGGGGTGGCTACACCTTC.

The V gene is TRBV28, the J gene TRBJ2-1; the D is unclear. This CDR3 is built from 12 residues. Per the germline V gene, CDR1 is MDHEN and CDR2 is SYDVKM. Trimming shortened V by 1 base and J by 6 bases, and 4 bases separated the two germline ends. The CDR3 nucleotides read TGTGCCAGCAGTTTATTAGTCAATGAGCAGTTCTTC. It codes for CASSLLVNEQFF.

The rearrangement links TRBV3-1 to TRBJ2-3; D might be TRBD1 or TRBD2, each matching 5 bases. CDR1 and CDR2 from the germline V gene are LGHDT and YNNKEL (reference sequence). The V end lost 1 base, the J end lost 9 bases, and 11 bases lay between the germline ends. This CDR3 spans 13 amino acids. The CDR3 loop reads CASSQGGVATQYF. The DNA of the CDR3 is TGTGCCAGCAGCCAAGGAGGGGTAGCGACGCAGTATTTT.

The rearrangement uses TRBV12-3 or TRBV12-4 and TRBJ1-1, with unresolved D. With 5 bases removed from V and 2 bases from J, the gap between germline ends came to 15 bases. The CDR3 contains 15 residues. CDR3 DNA sequence: TGTGCCAGCAGTCTCTCGACGGTACCCAACACTGAAGCTTTCTTT. This sequence encodes CASSLSTVPNTEAFF.